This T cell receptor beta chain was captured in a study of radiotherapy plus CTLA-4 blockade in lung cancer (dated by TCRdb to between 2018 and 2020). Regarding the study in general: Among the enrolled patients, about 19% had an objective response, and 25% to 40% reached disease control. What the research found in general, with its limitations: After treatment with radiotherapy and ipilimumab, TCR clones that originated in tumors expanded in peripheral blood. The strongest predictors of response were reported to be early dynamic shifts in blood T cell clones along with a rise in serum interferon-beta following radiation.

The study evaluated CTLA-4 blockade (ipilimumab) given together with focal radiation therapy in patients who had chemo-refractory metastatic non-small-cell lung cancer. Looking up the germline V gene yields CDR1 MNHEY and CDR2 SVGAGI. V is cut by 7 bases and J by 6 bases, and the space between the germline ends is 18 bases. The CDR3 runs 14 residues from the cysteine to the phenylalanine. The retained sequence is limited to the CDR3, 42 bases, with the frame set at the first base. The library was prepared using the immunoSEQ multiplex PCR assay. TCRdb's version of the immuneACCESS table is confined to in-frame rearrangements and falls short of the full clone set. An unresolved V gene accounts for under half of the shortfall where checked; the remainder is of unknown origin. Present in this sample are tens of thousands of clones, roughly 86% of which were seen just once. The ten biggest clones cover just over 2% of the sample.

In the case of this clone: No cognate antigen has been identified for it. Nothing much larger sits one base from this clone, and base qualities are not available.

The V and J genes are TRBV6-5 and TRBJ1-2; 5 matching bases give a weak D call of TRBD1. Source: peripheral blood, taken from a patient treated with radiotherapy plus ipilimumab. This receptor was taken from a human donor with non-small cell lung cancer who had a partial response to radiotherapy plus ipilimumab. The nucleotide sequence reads TGTGCCAGCACCCAAGGGGAGGGAGGGCATGGCTACACCTTC. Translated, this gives CASTQGEGGHGYTF.